The following is a T cell receptor beta chain sequence with its context. This CDR3 comprises 15 residues. Per germline, CDR1 DFQATT and CDR2 SNEGSKA (reference sequence). The sample belongs to a study of glioma-infiltrating T cells. TCR alpha and beta CDR3 regions were amplified from RNA using iRepertoire nested multiplex PCR. For one-step reverse transcription and amplification, about 85-400 ng of tissue mRNA or PBMC total RNA was used. From the multiplex PCR reads, TCRdb called clonotypes with MiXCR, one entry per CDR3 protein. Among roughly 190,000 distinct CDR3 sequences listed, approximately 30% were seen once.

The TCR comes from a human donor with low-grade glioma or glioblastoma, undergoing nonglioma brain surgery, or in good health (not recorded which). Sequences were obtained from glioma tissue, nonneoplastic brain tissue, or PBMCs (not recorded which). The chain carries TRBV20-1 and TRBJ2-7; TRBD2 agrees at 11 bases. The CDR3 protein is CSVSRGLAVTYEQYF. The CDR3 DNA reads as TGCAGCGTTAGTCGGGGACTAGCGGTTACCTACGAGCAGTACTTC.